Below are 5 T cell receptor beta chains sequenced from a single sample in a study of blood T cell repertoires in COVID-19. Data came from immunoSEQ multiplex PCR; TCRdb stores just in-frame clones and leaves some out. Altogether some 500,000 clones are present, 85% to 90% being singletons, with the ten largest covering roughly 7.4%. Sequenced: peripheral blood. The receptors shown here come from a woman aged 45-65 years with COVID-19, enrolled during active disease.

The V gene is TRBV19, the J gene TRBJ1-1; no firm D call. This CDR3 is 13 amino acids long. V was cut by 5 bases and J by 3 bases, with 10 bases left in between. The germline gives CDR1 LNHDA, CDR2 SQIVND (reference sequence). CDR3 residues: CASSFQRDTEAFF. The CDR3 nucleotides read TGTGCCAGTAGTTTTCAGCGGGACACTGAAGCTTTCTTT.

This clone occurred once. The rearrangement uses TRBV5-4 and TRBJ1-2, with 7 bases matching TRBD1. Looked up from germline, CDR1 is SGHNT and CDR2 is YYREEE (reference sequence). The ends lost 0 bases at V and 4 bases at J; junction bases unmatched: 9. The CDR3 spans 16 residues. CDR3 region: CASSLAMRAGGYGYTF. The CDR3 nucleotides are TGTGCCAGCAGCTTGGCGATGCGGGCAGGGGGCTATGGCTACACCTTC.

The genes are TRBV5-1 and TRBJ2-4; 8 nucleotides match TRBD1. The V gene end was trimmed by 0 bases and the J gene end by 9 bases; junction bases not matched to a gene: 8. The CDR3 is 15 residues long. CDR1 is SGHRS and CDR2 is YFSETQ in the germline V gene. This CDR3 reads CASSLAPDRVGIQYF. The CDR3 region has the DNA TGCGCCAGCAGCTTGGCCCCGGACAGGGTGGGCATTCAGTACTTC.

This chain joins TRBV5-1 and TRBJ2-7; TRBD1 agrees at 8 bases. Germline values: CDR1 SGHRS, CDR2 YFSETQ. With V trimmed by 5 bases and J by 3 bases, 7 bases remained unmatched. The CDR3 consists of 14 residues. CDR3 sequence (DNA): TGCGCCAGCAGGACCCTGACAGGGGACTACGAGCAGTACTTC. Its translation: CASRTLTGDYEQYF.

This clone was picked up one time. The chain is built from TRBV24-1 and TRBJ2-7, with 7 bases lining up with TRBD2. Germline values: CDR1 KGHDR, CDR2 SFDVKD. J gave up 4 bases and V 5 bases, and 7 bases lay outside the gene matches. The CDR3 is 14 amino acids. Here the CDR3 DNA reads TGTGCCACCAGTGCCGCACTAGCGCCATACGAGCAGTACTTC. Its protein is CATSAALAPYEQYF.